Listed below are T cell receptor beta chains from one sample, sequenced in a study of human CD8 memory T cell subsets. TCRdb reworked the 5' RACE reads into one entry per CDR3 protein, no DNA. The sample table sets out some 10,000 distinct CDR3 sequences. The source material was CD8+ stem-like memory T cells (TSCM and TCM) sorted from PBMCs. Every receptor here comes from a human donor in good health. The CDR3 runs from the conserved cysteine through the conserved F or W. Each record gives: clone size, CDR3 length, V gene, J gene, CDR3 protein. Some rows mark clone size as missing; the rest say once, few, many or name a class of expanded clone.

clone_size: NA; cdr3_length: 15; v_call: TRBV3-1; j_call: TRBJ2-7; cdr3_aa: CASSQGETSGKEQYF
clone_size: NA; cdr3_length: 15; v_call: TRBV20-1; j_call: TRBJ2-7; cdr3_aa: CSATATYRGGYEQYF
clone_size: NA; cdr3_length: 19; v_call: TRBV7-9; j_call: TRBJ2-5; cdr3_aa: CASSLVMASGGDVQETQYF
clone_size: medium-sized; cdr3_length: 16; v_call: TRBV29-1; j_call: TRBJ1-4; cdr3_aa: CSVEEDSGRSNEKLFF
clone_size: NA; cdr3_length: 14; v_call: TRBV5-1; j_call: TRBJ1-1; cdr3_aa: CASSGGDRSPEAFF
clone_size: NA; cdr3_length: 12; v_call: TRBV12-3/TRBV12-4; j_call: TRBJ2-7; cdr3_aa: CAVGQGSYEQYF
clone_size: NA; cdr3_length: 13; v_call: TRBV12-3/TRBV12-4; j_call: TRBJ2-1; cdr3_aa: CASRTSSYNEQFF
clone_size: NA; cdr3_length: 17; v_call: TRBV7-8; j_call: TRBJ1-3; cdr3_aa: CASSLVAGSVFGNTIYF
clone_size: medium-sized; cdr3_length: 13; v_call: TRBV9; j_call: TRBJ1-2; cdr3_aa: CASSPRISDGYTF
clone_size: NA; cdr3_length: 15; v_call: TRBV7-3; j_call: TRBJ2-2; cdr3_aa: CASSLTGGGTGELFF
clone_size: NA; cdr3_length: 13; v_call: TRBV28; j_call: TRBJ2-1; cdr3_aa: CASSLDGYNEQFF
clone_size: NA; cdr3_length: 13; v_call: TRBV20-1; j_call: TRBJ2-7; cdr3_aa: CSAREGGAYEQYF